The source of this TCR beta chain is a study of regulatory T cells in long-lasting Graves disease. Overall study: New Graves' disease cases had less than 3 months of antithyroid drugs.

This CDR3 has 16 residues. Germline loops: CDR1 SNHLY, CDR2 FYNNEI. The V end lost 3 bases, the J end lost 0 bases, and 14 bases lay between the germline ends. Construction of the TCR beta libraries employed iRepertoire HTBI primers in conjunction with Arm-PCR of CDR3 regions. TCRdb itself ran the multiplex PCR reads through MiXCR, one entry per CDR3 protein. The sample shows hundreds of thousands of distinct CDR3 sequences, roughly a sixth of them seen only once. The time point: newly diagnosed GD, antithyroid drugs for less than 3 months. Extracted PBMC RNA gave rise to the TCR library. These same data were also listed under a study on T cells in Graves' hyperthyroidism and ophthalmopathy. That study adds: An initial round of RT-PCR targeting the TCR CDR3 relied on the HTBI primer set. Most expanded thyroid clonotypes above 0.001 also appeared in blood.

The TCR was taken from a middle-aged woman with Graves disease. The gene calls are TRBV2 and TRBJ1-1; no definite D call. The sample here was peripheral blood mononuclear cells (PBMCs), taken at new diagnosis, from a patient treated with antithyroid drugs. The CDR3 region has the DNA TGTGCCAGCAGTGAGCTGAGGCGCGGATTGAACACTGAAGCTTTCTTT. Translated, it gives CASSELRRGLNTEAFF.